This TCR beta chain was sequenced during a study of cytomegalovirus exposure and HLA in healthy donors. In regard to this clone: The antigen remains unidentified.

Whole-study findings and limits: There were some public TCRs occurring in many donors, but most TCR sequences were rare. Clonal expansion, a later analysis showed, was greater in HLA-associated TCR beta chains than in equally common others.

CDR1 is MNHEY, CDR2 SMNVEV, per germline (reference sequence). The CDR3 contains 15 residues. V gave up 4 bases and J gave up 6 bases, with 19 bases separating them. In the PCR, 60 Vbeta and 13 Jbeta primers were used. This table comes from immunoSEQ multiplex PCR, and its TCRdb copy is limited to in-frame clones, with some not included. The repertoire includes tens of thousands of clones, over 65% of them detected once, and about 4% sits in the top ten. The receptor's source is a man aged 50-60 years in good health and CMV-seronegative. This chain connects TRBV27 to TRBJ2-7; no definite D call. Source material: PBMCs. Here the CDR3 reads CASSSTASRLREQYF. In DNA, the CDR3 is TGTGCCAGCAGTTCAACCGCATCCCGACTCCGCGAGCAGTACTTC.